The entry that follows covers one T cell receptor beta chain sequence. Original processing notes: The authors estimated nucleated cell counts from reference gene primer amplification. TCRdb's table, derived via immunoSEQ multiplex PCR, lists solely in-frame clones and lacks some. The V and J calls and the clone size are those of that table, but D and trimming were determined from the DNA. The table lists 300,000 to 400,000 clones, approximately 86% of them singletons. This entry comes from a study of blood T cell repertoires in COVID-19. Study overall: T cells, B-cell-depleted T cells, or PBMCs provided the cDNA or gDNA that served as material.

Seattle patient enrollment occurred during active infection, with longitudinal follow-up thereafter. Germline-derived CDR1 and CDR2 are SGHNT and YYREEE (reference sequence). The V and J ends lost 3 bases and 7 bases, in that order; junction bases with no gene match: 1. This CDR3 contains 13 residues. The sample taken for sequencing was peripheral blood. This chain joins TRBV5-4 and TRBJ2-1; 10 nucleotides align to TRBD1. The clonotype comes from a woman between 55 and 75 years old with COVID-19, enrolled during active disease. This chain's CDR3 is CASSWDRGNEQFF. CDR3 in DNA: TGTGCCAGCAGCTGGGACAGGGGTAATGAGCAGTTCTTC.